Listed below are T cell receptor beta chains from one sample, sequenced in a study of T cell repertoires in cytomegalovirus infection. TCRdb independently ran MiXCR on the reads; one entry per CDR3 protein. This table holds more than 75,000 distinct CDR3 sequences, about 4% found once. What was sequenced was PBMCs. All receptors come from a human donor in good health (CMV status not recorded). Some clones in this sample may be carry-over from other donors' samples. CDR3s include the opening cysteine and the closing phenylalanine or tryptophan. Each record gives: V gene, clone size, J gene, D gene, CDR3 DNA, CDR3 protein. D genes are given only for firm matches. The listing skips clone size in some rows; elsewhere it reads once, few, many or a size class.

V gene: TRBV6-1; clone size: many; J gene: TRBJ1-2; D gene: NA; CDR3 DNA: TGTGCCAGCAGTGAAGCATGGGGGGCCAATGGCTACACCTTC; CDR3 protein: CASSEAWGANGYTF
V gene: TRBV28; clone size: many; J gene: TRBJ1-2; D gene: TRBD1; CDR3 DNA: TGTGCCAGCAGTTCCACCGGGACAGCCAACTATGGCTACACCTTC; CDR3 protein: CASSSTGTANYGYTF
V gene: TRBV6-5; clone size: many; J gene: TRBJ1-5; D gene: NA; CDR3 DNA: TGTGCCAGCAGTTACTCGAGCGAGCAGCCCCAGCATTTT; CDR3 protein: CASSYSSEQPQHF
V gene: TRBV28; clone size: medium-sized; J gene: TRBJ1-3; D gene: NA; CDR3 DNA: TGTGCCAGCAGTTTCGGTCACACCATATATTTT; CDR3 protein: CASSFGHTIYF
V gene: TRBV10-3; clone size: many; J gene: TRBJ1-5; D gene: NA; CDR3 DNA: TGTGCCATCAGTAAACAGGGTAGCAATCAGCCCCAGCATTTT; CDR3 protein: CAISKQGSNQPQHF
V gene: TRBV7-6; clone size: many; J gene: TRBJ1-2; D gene: NA; CDR3 DNA: TGTGCCAGCAGCTTGGACGGCAGGGGATATGGCTACACCTTC; CDR3 protein: CASSLDGRGYGYTF
V gene: TRBV7-6; clone size: many; J gene: TRBJ1-5; D gene: NA; CDR3 DNA: TGTGCCAGTTCTTCAGGGCCAAATAGCAATCAGCCCCAGCATTTT; CDR3 protein: CASSSGPNSNQPQHF
V gene: TRBV7-2; clone size: many; J gene: TRBJ1-4; D gene: NA; CDR3 DNA: TGTGCCAGCAGCCTTAGATCAGGACCTAATGAAAAACTGTTTTTT; CDR3 protein: CASSLRSGPNEKLFF
V gene: TRBV11-2; clone size: many; J gene: TRBJ2-7; D gene: NA; CDR3 DNA: TGTGCCAGCAGCCGCCTTACTCGGACCTACGAGCAGTACTTC; CDR3 protein: CASSRLTRTYEQYF
V gene: TRBV28; clone size: many; J gene: TRBJ1-4; D gene: TRBD1; CDR3 DNA: TGTGCCAGCAGTACCCAAAGGACAGGAAATAATGAAAAACTGTTTTTT; CDR3 protein: CASSTQRTGNNEKLFF
V gene: TRBV7-2; clone size: NA; J gene: TRBJ2-2; D gene: TRBD1; CDR3 DNA: TGCGCCAGCAGCTCGACAGGGGGGAGGACCGAGGAGCTGTTTTTT; CDR3 protein: CASSSTGGRTEELFF
V gene: TRBV7-2; clone size: many; J gene: TRBJ1-3; D gene: TRBD1; CDR3 DNA: TGTGCCAGCAGCTTGATGCTACACAGGGGGCGCGGAAACACCATATATTTT; CDR3 protein: CASSLMLHRGRGNTIYF
V gene: TRBV5-6; clone size: many; J gene: TRBJ2-7; D gene: NA; CDR3 DNA: TGTGCCAGCAGCTTGGTCCAGAACTACGAGCAGTACTTC; CDR3 protein: CASSLVQNYEQYF
V gene: TRBV12-3/TRBV12-4; clone size: many; J gene: TRBJ1-1; D gene: NA; CDR3 DNA: TGTGCCAGCAGTTCCGGACGACTGAACACTGAAGCTTTCTTT; CDR3 protein: CASSSGRLNTEAFF
V gene: TRBV6-2/TRBV6-3; clone size: many; J gene: TRBJ2-5; D gene: NA; CDR3 DNA: TGTGCCAGCCACCAGACGGGGCGGGGTGAGACCCAGTACTTC; CDR3 protein: CASHQTGRGETQYF
V gene: TRBV12-3/TRBV12-4; clone size: many; J gene: TRBJ2-7; D gene: TRBD1; CDR3 DNA: TGTGCCAGCAGCTTTCCGGGACAGGGGGTCTACGAGCAGTACTTC; CDR3 protein: CASSFPGQGVYEQYF
V gene: TRBV24-1; clone size: many; J gene: TRBJ2-3; D gene: NA; CDR3 DNA: TGTGCCACCAGAGACGGTATACTAAACAGGAGGGAGTATTTT; CDR3 protein: CATRDGILNRREYF
V gene: TRBV7-3; clone size: many; J gene: TRBJ1-6; D gene: NA; CDR3 DNA: TGTGCCAGCAGCTTACTGGCAGGGGTGGGTTCACCCCTCCACTTT; CDR3 protein: CASSLLAGVGSPLHF
V gene: TRBV7-8; clone size: many; J gene: TRBJ2-1; D gene: NA; CDR3 DNA: TGTGCCAGCAGCTTAGGGATAGTTTTTTCGCCTGGTCAGTTCTTC; CDR3 protein: CASSLGIVFSPGQFF
V gene: TRBV7-8; clone size: many; J gene: TRBJ2-7; D gene: NA; CDR3 DNA: TGTGCCAGCAGCCCGGCTTCGGGCACTGACTCCTACGAGCAGTACTTC; CDR3 protein: CASSPASGTDSYEQYF
V gene: TRBV11-2; clone size: many; J gene: TRBJ1-6; D gene: NA; CDR3 DNA: TGTGCCAGCAGCTTAGAACCCTCCTATAATTCACCCCTCCACTTT; CDR3 protein: CASSLEPSYNSPLHF
V gene: TRBV11-2; clone size: many; J gene: TRBJ2-3; D gene: TRBD2; CDR3 DNA: TGTGCCAGCAGCCCCGGCCTAGCGGGTGCGGATACGCAGTATTTT; CDR3 protein: CASSPGLAGADTQYF
V gene: TRBV12-3/TRBV12-4; clone size: many; J gene: TRBJ2-7; D gene: TRBD1; CDR3 DNA: TGTGCCAGCAGTACTACAGGGGGCTACGAGCAGTACTTC; CDR3 protein: CASSTTGGYEQYF
V gene: TRBV6-6; clone size: many; J gene: TRBJ1-3; D gene: NA; CDR3 DNA: TGTGCCAGCAGTTTCGGGGGGGCTGGAAACACCATATATTTT; CDR3 protein: CASSFGGAGNTIYF
V gene: TRBV7-2; clone size: many; J gene: TRBJ1-1; D gene: NA; CDR3 DNA: TGTGCCAGCAGCTTAGGACCGAAGTCGTACACTGAAGCTTTCTTT; CDR3 protein: CASSLGPKSYTEAFF
V gene: TRBV20-1; clone size: many; J gene: TRBJ1-3; D gene: NA; CDR3 DNA: TGCAGTGCTATGACACTCAGTTACTCTGGAAACACCATATATTTT; CDR3 protein: CSAMTLSYSGNTIYF
V gene: TRBV7-9; clone size: many; J gene: TRBJ1-2; D gene: TRBD1; CDR3 DNA: TGTGCCATCCAGACAGGGCAGTACTATGGCTACACCTTC; CDR3 protein: CAIQTGQYYGYTF
V gene: TRBV7-3; clone size: many; J gene: TRBJ1-1; D gene: NA; CDR3 DNA: TGTGCCAGCAGCATACAGGGGAACACTGAAGCTTTCTTT; CDR3 protein: CASSIQGNTEAFF
V gene: TRBV28; clone size: NA; J gene: TRBJ2-7; D gene: TRBD2; CDR3 DNA: TGTGCCAGTTTCCAAGCGGGGTTCTCCTACGAGCAGTACTTC; CDR3 protein: CASFQAGFSYEQYF
V gene: TRBV3-1; clone size: many; J gene: TRBJ2-5; D gene: NA; CDR3 DNA: TGTGCCAGCAGCCTGGGGCGTTCGCCGGGAGAGACCCAGTACTTC; CDR3 protein: CASSLGRSPGETQYF
V gene: TRBV7-9; clone size: many; J gene: TRBJ2-5; D gene: NA; CDR3 DNA: TGTGCCAGCAGCCATCCTGACGGTGAGGCCCAGTACTTC; CDR3 protein: CASSHPDGEAQYF
V gene: TRBV5-1; clone size: many; J gene: TRBJ2-5; D gene: TRBD2; CDR3 DNA: TGCGCCAGCAGCGCAGGACTAGCGGGAAAAGAGACCCAGTACTTC; CDR3 protein: CASSAGLAGKETQYF
V gene: TRBV3-1; clone size: many; J gene: TRBJ1-2; D gene: NA; CDR3 DNA: TGTGCCAGCAGCCAAGATGAGGGTAACTATGGCTACACCTTC; CDR3 protein: CASSQDEGNYGYTF
V gene: TRBV5-1; clone size: many; J gene: TRBJ1-3; D gene: NA; CDR3 DNA: TGCGCCAGCAGCTTGGACAGCTCTGGAAACACCATATATTTT; CDR3 protein: CASSLDSSGNTIYF
V gene: TRBV4-2; clone size: many; J gene: TRBJ2-5; D gene: NA; CDR3 DNA: TGTGCCAGCAGCCAAGATCCTCACGATAGGGAGACCCAGTACTTC; CDR3 protein: CASSQDPHDRETQYF
V gene: TRBV20-1; clone size: many; J gene: TRBJ2-1; D gene: NA; CDR3 DNA: TGCAGTGCTGGCGGGCAGGGTGACTCCTACAATGAGCAGTTCTTC; CDR3 protein: CSAGGQGDSYNEQFF
V gene: TRBV12-3/TRBV12-4; clone size: many; J gene: TRBJ1-1; D gene: NA; CDR3 DNA: TGTGCCAGCAGTTTTGGTCATCCGAACACTGAAGCTTTCTTT; CDR3 protein: CASSFGHPNTEAFF
V gene: TRBV28; clone size: many; J gene: TRBJ2-5; D gene: NA; CDR3 DNA: TGTGCCAGCAGTTTCCGTTTAAAGGGAAGGGGGTCCCAGTACTTC; CDR3 protein: CASSFRLKGRGSQYF
V gene: TRBV7-8; clone size: many; J gene: TRBJ1-1; D gene: NA; CDR3 DNA: TGTGCCAGCAGCTTAGCGAGGGGGGCGTCGGACACTGAAGCTTTCTTT; CDR3 protein: CASSLARGASDTEAFF
V gene: TRBV7-2; clone size: many; J gene: TRBJ2-1; D gene: NA; CDR3 DNA: TGTGCCAGCAGCTTCTTCAACAATGAGCAGTTCTTC; CDR3 protein: CASSFFNNEQFF
V gene: TRBV12-3/TRBV12-4; clone size: many; J gene: TRBJ1-6; D gene: NA; CDR3 DNA: TGTGCCAGCAGTTTTCAGAGCTCGGGGTCACCCCTCCACTTT; CDR3 protein: CASSFQSSGSPLHF
V gene: TRBV19; clone size: many; J gene: TRBJ1-6; D gene: NA; CDR3 DNA: TGTGCCAGTAGAGACGACAGCGGTTCCCTCCACTTT; CDR3 protein: CASRDDSGSLHF
V gene: TRBV7-2; clone size: medium-sized; J gene: TRBJ2-1; D gene: NA; CDR3 DNA: TGTGCCAGCAGCTCGGGGAGGCAGAGTGAGCAGTTCTTC; CDR3 protein: CASSSGRQSEQFF
V gene: TRBV7-9; clone size: many; J gene: TRBJ2-7; D gene: NA; CDR3 DNA: TGTGCCAGCAGCTCCCAAACAGGGAAAGACTACGAGCAGTACTTC; CDR3 protein: CASSSQTGKDYEQYF
V gene: TRBV9; clone size: many; J gene: TRBJ1-2; D gene: TRBD1; CDR3 DNA: TGTGCCAGCAGCGTAGCCCAGGGGGCCGGTGGCTACACCTTC; CDR3 protein: CASSVAQGAGGYTF
V gene: TRBV7-3; clone size: many; J gene: TRBJ2-1; D gene: NA; CDR3 DNA: TGTGCCAGCAGCTTAACTAATTCCAATGAGCAGTTCTTC; CDR3 protein: CASSLTNSNEQFF
V gene: TRBV5-6; clone size: many; J gene: TRBJ1-1; D gene: NA; CDR3 DNA: TGTGCCAGCAGAACACAACTCTCTCGGAACACTGAAGCTTTCTTT; CDR3 protein: CASRTQLSRNTEAFF
V gene: TRBV20-1; clone size: many; J gene: TRBJ2-7; D gene: TRBD1; CDR3 DNA: TGCAGTGCTTGGGGACAGGGGCAAAACTACGAGCAGTACTTC; CDR3 protein: CSAWGQGQNYEQYF
V gene: TRBV6-6; clone size: many; J gene: TRBJ2-3; D gene: NA; CDR3 DNA: TGTGCCAGCAGTTACGCGGGCAGGCAAAGCACAGATACGCAGTATTTT; CDR3 protein: CASSYAGRQSTDTQYF
V gene: TRBV6-1; clone size: many; J gene: TRBJ2-7; D gene: NA; CDR3 DNA: TGTGCCAGTTCCAGGGGTTGGGAGCAGTACTTC; CDR3 protein: CASSRGWEQYF
V gene: TRBV7-2; clone size: many; J gene: TRBJ2-3; D gene: TRBD2; CDR3 DNA: TGTGCCAGCAGGAACATAGCGGGCTCCTCCCCCTCTAGCACAGATACGCAGTATTTT; CDR3 protein: CASRNIAGSSPSSTDTQYF
V gene: TRBV20-1; clone size: NA; J gene: TRBJ2-2; D gene: TRBD2; CDR3 DNA: TGCAGTGCCGGGAGGGGGTCCGCGAACACCGGGGAGCTGTTTTTT; CDR3 protein: CSAGRGSANTGELFF
V gene: TRBV6-4; clone size: many; J gene: TRBJ2-2; D gene: TRBD2; CDR3 DNA: TGTGCCAGCAGTGACGGCGGGGGGTCCACCGGGGAGCTGTTTTTT; CDR3 protein: CASSDGGGSTGELFF
V gene: TRBV20-1; clone size: many; J gene: TRBJ1-4; D gene: NA; CDR3 DNA: TGCAGTGCTAGAGGGACGGACGCCGCAACTAATGAAAAACTGTTTTTT; CDR3 protein: CSARGTDAATNEKLFF